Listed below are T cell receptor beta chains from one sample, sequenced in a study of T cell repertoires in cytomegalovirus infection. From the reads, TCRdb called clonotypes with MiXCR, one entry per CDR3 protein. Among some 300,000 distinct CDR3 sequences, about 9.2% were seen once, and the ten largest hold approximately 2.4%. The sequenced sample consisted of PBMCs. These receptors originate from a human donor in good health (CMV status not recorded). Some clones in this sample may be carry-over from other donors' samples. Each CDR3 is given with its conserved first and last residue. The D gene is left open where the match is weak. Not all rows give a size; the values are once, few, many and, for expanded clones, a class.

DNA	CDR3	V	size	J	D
TGTGCCAGCAACCGAGGCTCCCAGGCCGGGGAGCTGTTTTTT	CASNRGSQAGELFF	TRBV12-3/TRBV12-4	many	TRBJ2-2	-
TGCAGTGCTAGAGACAACAGGGTGCCGTACGGAGAGCAGTACTTC	CSARDNRVPYGEQYF	TRBV20-1	few	TRBJ2-7	-
TGCAGTGCCGATTGGGACAGAAACAATGAGCAGTTCTTC	CSADWDRNNEQFF	TRBV20-1	few	TRBJ2-1	TRBD1
TGTGCCAGCAGTGAATTAAGGGGGCGCGGGGAGACCCAGTACTTC	CASSELRGRGETQYF	TRBV25-1	many	TRBJ2-5	TRBD1
TGTGCCAGCTCACCAGTCGTCTCTGGAAACACCATATATTTT	CASSPVVSGNTIYF	TRBV18	-	TRBJ1-3	-
TGTGCCAGCAGCCAAGAGTTTTACGAGCAGTACTTC	CASSQEFYEQYF	TRBV14	-	TRBJ2-7	-
TGTGCCAGCAGCTTAGACTTAGCGCAGCCCCAGCATTTT	CASSLDLAQPQHF	TRBV7-2	-	TRBJ1-5	-
TGTGCCAGCAGCTTAGGTAGCGGGGGGGCCGCGTTTCTAGGCACAGATACGCAGTATTTT	CASSLGSGGAAFLGTDTQYF	TRBV7-8	many	TRBJ2-3	TRBD2
TGTGCCAGCAGCTCCCCGTTTGGCGGATTCTATGGCTACACCTTC	CASSSPFGGFYGYTF	TRBV7-2	many	TRBJ1-2	-
TGCGCCAGCAGCTTGCCCGGGGGGGGTGATGGCTACACCTTC	CASSLPGGGDGYTF	TRBV5-1	many	TRBJ1-2	-
TGTGCCAGCAGTTTAACGGGACTGCCAGGGTCTGGCGAGCAGTACTTC	CASSLTGLPGSGEQYF	TRBV28	many	TRBJ2-7	-
TGTGCCAGCAGTCCTAATCTAGGGACAGGGTCATACAATGAGCAGTTCTTC	CASSPNLGTGSYNEQFF	TRBV7-9	many	TRBJ2-1	TRBD1
TGTGCCAGCAGTTACCCCCTCGGGGAAGGGACCTACACAGATACGCAGTATTTT	CASSYPLGEGTYTDTQYF	TRBV6-5	many	TRBJ2-3	-
TGTGCCAGCAGCTTAGAGGGGTTGGCTCTCGGGAGCTCCTACAATGAGCAGTTCTTC	CASSLEGLALGSSYNEQFF	TRBV7-2	many	TRBJ2-1	-
TGTGCCAGCAGTTTCGCACTAACCGGGGAGCTGTTTTTT	CASSFALTGELFF	TRBV27	many	TRBJ2-2	-
TGTGCCAGTAGTGAGCTGGGGACTGAAGCTTTCTTT	CASSELGTEAFF	TRBV19	many	TRBJ1-1	-
TGTGCCAGCAGCTCGTCTAGCGCCAATGAGCAGTTCTTC	CASSSSSANEQFF	TRBV5-4	-	TRBJ2-1	-
TGTGCCAGCAGCGGAGGGACAGGGAAGATCTTCTTT	CASSGGTGKIFF	TRBV5-4	-	TRBJ1-1	TRBD1
TGTGCCAGCAGTTTTAAAAAACGAGAGACCCCCCTGAGTGAGCAGTTCTTC	CASSFKKRETPLSEQFF	TRBV12-3/TRBV12-4	many	TRBJ2-1	-
TGCGCCAGCAACCGGGCGGCGAGCACAGATACGCAGTATTTT	CASNRAASTDTQYF	TRBV5-1	-	TRBJ2-3	-
TGTGCCACCAGGGTCACTGAAGCTTTCTTT	CATRVTEAFF	TRBV2	many	TRBJ1-1	-
TGTGCCAGCAGTTTAGCGACTTTTGAAGCTTTCTTT	CASSLATFEAFF	TRBV12-3/TRBV12-4	many	TRBJ1-1	-
TGTGCCAGCAGCTCCAGGGACGGGAACACTGAAGCTTTCTTT	CASSSRDGNTEAFF	TRBV7-2	many	TRBJ1-1	-
TGTGCCAGCAGCGGACGGACAGGGGTTCGGTACGAGCAGTACTTC	CASSGRTGVRYEQYF	TRBV2	few	TRBJ2-7	TRBD1
TGCAGTGCCCTCCGGGGAGACAGGCAGTATTTT	CSALRGDRQYF	TRBV20-1	few	TRBJ2-3	-
TGTGCCAGCAGCCTGGGCCCCCCACCTTACAATGAGCAGTTCTTC	CASSLGPPPYNEQFF	TRBV7-9	-	TRBJ2-1	-
TGCAGTGCGACGGGGGGCGGGACGTACAATGAGCAGTTCTTC	CSATGGGTYNEQFF	TRBV20-1	many	TRBJ2-1	-
TGTGCCAGCAGTTATGTCGCCGGGGAGCTGTTTTTT	CASSYVAGELFF	TRBV7-2	many	TRBJ2-2	-
TGCGCCAGCAGCCCAGAGACTAGAGACTACAATGAGCAGTTCTTC	CASSPETRDYNEQFF	TRBV4-1	many	TRBJ2-1	-
TGTGCCAGCAGACCAGACAGCCTAGCCAAAAACATTCAGTACTTC	CASRPDSLAKNIQYF	TRBV6-5	many	TRBJ2-4	-
TGTGCCCTCGGACCCTCCCCAGATACGCAGTATTTT	CALGPSPDTQYF	TRBV11-2	-	TRBJ2-3	-
TGTGCCAGCAGTTATGGGGGGCTAGCTTTCTTT	CASSYGGLAFF	TRBV6-1	-	TRBJ1-1	-
TGTGCCAGCAGACGACAGTTGAGGGTTGGACACCGGCCGTACTTC	CASRRQLRVGHRPYF	TRBV6-5	many	TRBJ2-4	-
TGTGCCAGCAGCTTCAATGTAGCAGATACGCAGTATTTT	CASSFNVADTQYF	TRBV11-3	many	TRBJ2-3	-
TGCAGTGCTAGCAGGGACTTTGGATCACCCCTCCACTTT	CSASRDFGSPLHF	TRBV20-1	many	TRBJ1-6	-
TGTGCTAGTGGTTTGGTACAGGGGGCCCTCGATGAGCAGTTCTTC	CASGLVQGALDEQFF	TRBV12-5	many	TRBJ2-1	TRBD1
TGCAGCGTTTCCGGGACCGGATACTACAATGAGCAGTTCTTC	CSVSGTGYYNEQFF	TRBV29-1	many	TRBJ2-1	-
TGTGCCAGCAGTAAGATACAGGGGGCTGAAGCTTTCTTT	CASSKIQGAEAFF	TRBV25-1	many	TRBJ1-1	TRBD1
TGTGCCAGCAGCACAATCGCGGGGGGCACAGATACGCAGTATTTT	CASSTIAGGTDTQYF	TRBV28	many	TRBJ2-3	TRBD2